What follows are 15 T cell receptor beta chains derived from one specimen sequenced in a study of immune evolution from preneoplasia to lung adenocarcinoma. The assay was immunoSEQ multiplex PCR, and TCRdb's table has in-frame clones only and misses some. The sample has around 9,300 clones; nearly 80% are singletons. What was sequenced was FFPE lung adenocarcinoma in situ tissue. These receptors originate from a person aged 80 or older with lung adenocarcinoma.

The CDR3 nucleotides are TGTGCCAGCAGCGCGACAGGGGGCGACGGTCAGCCCCAGCATTTT. This translates into CASSATGGDGQPQHF. The rearrangement links TRBV9 to TRBJ1-5; 10 bases match TRBD1. Per the germline V gene, CDR1 is SGDLS and CDR2 is YYNGEE. There are 15 residues in the CDR3. V lost 3 bases to trimming and J lost 6 bases; unmatched junction nucleotides: 6. Variable domain in full (rest from reference TRBV9 and TRBJ1-5): DSGVTQTPKHLITATGQRVTLRCSPRSGDLSVYWYQQSLDQGLQFLIQYYNGEERAKGNILERFSAQQFPDLHSELNLSSLELGDSALYFCASSATGGDGQPQHFGDGTRLSIL.

This clone appeared a single time. The chain links TRBV5-6 to TRBJ1-1; no clear D gene. This CDR3 comprises 13 residues. CDR1 and CDR2 (germline): SGHDT, YYEEEE. The ends were cut back, 4 bases at V and 5 bases at J, with 12 bases in the middle. CDR3 sequence (DNA): TGTGCCAGCAGCCTAGGCCGAATGACTGAAGCTTTCTTT. Its translation: CASSLGRMTEAFF.

CDR3 in DNA: TGTGCCAGCAGCCCCGGGAGCAATCAGCCCCAGCATTTT. Its translation is CASSPGSNQPQHF. The chain uses TRBV9 and TRBJ1-5, with unresolved D. The V end lost 4 bases, the J end lost 1 base, and 6 bases lay between the germline ends. The length of the CDR3 is 13 residues. Looked up from germline, CDR1 is SGDLS and CDR2 is YYNGEE.

The rearrangement joins TRBV10-3 to TRBJ1-4; weak D call: TRBD1 (5 bases). V lost 2 bases and J lost 0, with 7 bases in between. The CDR3 runs to 15 residues. Germline assignment: CDR1 ENHRY and CDR2 SYGVKD. The CDR3 sequence: CAISEADTTNEKLFF. The CDR3 nucleotides are TGTGCCATCAGTGAGGCGGACACAACTAATGAAAAACTGTTTTTT.

A single count supports this clone. The CDR3 here is CASSYSGKDYEQYF. The CDR3 bases are TGTGCCAGCAGTTACTCGGGGAAGGACTACGAGCAGTACTTC. The chain recombines TRBV6-5 with TRBJ2-7; D unclear. CDR1 is MNHEY, CDR2 SVGAGI, per germline. V lost 0 bases and J 3 bases, leaving 9 bases between the germline ends. The CDR3 is 14 residues long.

The chain recombines TRBV28 with TRBJ1-1; perhaps TRBD1 as D (6 bases). The germline V gene encodes CDR1 MDHEN and CDR2 SYDVKM. The CDR3 spans 14 residues. Trimming cost V 6 bases and J 2 bases, with 13 bases left between them. In nucleotides, the CDR3 is TGTGCCAGCAGCGTAGGGGGGCTTAACACTGAAGCTTTCTTT. Translated: CASSVGGLNTEAFF.

This clone was seen more than once but under ten times. The chain couples TRBV4-2 to TRBJ2-3, with TRBD2 matching over 8 bases. After removal of 0 bases from V and 5 bases from J, the junction contained 13 bases not matched to a gene. This CDR3 has 18 amino acids. Germline V gene lookup returns CDR1 LGHNA and CDR2 YNFKEQ. The CDR3 is CASSQDLAGGARKDTQYF. Here the CDR3 DNA reads TGTGCCAGCAGCCAAGATCTTGCCGGGGGGGCCAGGAAAGATACGCAGTATTTT.

The rearrangement links TRBV4-1 to TRBJ1-2, with D perhaps matching TRBD1 (6 bases). CDR1 and CDR2 from the germline V gene are MGHRA and YSYEKL. V lost 0 bases and J 4 bases, leaving 9 bases between the germline ends. CDR3 length: 14 residues. CDR3 bases: TGCGCCAGCAGCCAAGATAGGGGGTTCTATGGCTACACCTTC. Its translation: CASSQDRGFYGYTF.

The J gene is TRBJ1-2, the V gene TRBV7-9; D might be TRBD1 (6 bases). V lost 1 base and J lost 3, with 6 bases in between. CDR1 and CDR2 from the germline V gene are SEHNR and FQNEAQ (reference sequence). The CDR3 spans 13 residues. The CDR3 sequence is CASSLDRDYGYTF. CDR3 bases: TGTGCCAGCAGCTTAGACAGGGACTATGGCTACACCTTC.

Only a few counts were recorded for this clone. This chain uses TRBV28 with TRBJ2-7; a possible D gene is TRBD2 (5 bases). V lost 2 bases, J lost 3 bases, and 11 bases lay in between. Germline assignment: CDR1 MDHEN and CDR2 SYDVKM. The CDR3 extends over 14 amino acids. In DNA form, the CDR3 reads TGTGCCAGCAGTTTACTCGGACGGGACTACGAGCAGTACTTC. This translates into CASSLLGRDYEQYF. Combining the CDR3 with reference TRBV28 and TRBJ2-7 gives the whole variable domain DVKVTQSSRYLVKRTGEKVFLECVQDMDHENMFWYRQDPGLGLRLIYFSYDVKMKEKGDIPEGYSVSREKKERFSLILESASTNQTSMYLCASSLLGRDYEQYFGPGTRLTVT.

The chain joins TRBV4-3 to TRBJ1-1; 9 bases agree with TRBD1. Trimming removed 3 bases from V and 3 bases from J; junction bases left unmatched: 8. This CDR3 has 16 amino acids. Germline CDR1 is LGHNA and CDR2 is YSLEER. CDR3 bases: TGCGCCAGCAGCCAGGGGACAGGGAGTAGTGACACTGAAGCTTTCTTT. Its protein is CASSQGTGSSDTEAFF.

This sequence joins TRBV5-4 and TRBJ2-1; maybe TRBD1 (6 bases). There are 14 residues in the CDR3. In germline, CDR1 is SGHNT, CDR2 YYREEE (reference sequence). The germline V and J ends were trimmed by 4 bases and 5 bases, with 13 bases remaining between them. DNA for the CDR3: TGTGCCAGCAGCCGCACAGGGTTGAACAATGAGCAGTTCTTC. Its protein is CASSRTGLNNEQFF.

Only a few counts were recorded for this clone. This sequence joins TRBV4-1 and TRBJ1-1, with 7 positions matching TRBD1. The CDR3 totals 15 residues. In germline, CDR1 is MGHRA, CDR2 YSYEKL. The V gene end was trimmed by 0 bases and the J gene end by 5 bases; junction bases not matched to a gene: 6. CDR3 in DNA: TGCGCCAGCAGCCAAGATCCGACAGGGAGGACTGAAGCTTTCTTT. It codes for CASSQDPTGRTEAFF.

The chain links TRBV19 to TRBJ1-2; weak D call: TRBD1 (6 bases). This CDR3 has 13 residues. Germline loops: CDR1 LNHDA, CDR2 SQIVND (reference sequence). With 3 bases removed from V and 7 bases from J, the gap between germline ends came to 12 bases. The CDR3 is CASSMAGGGGYTF. The CDR3 bases are TGTGCCAGTAGTATGGCGGGGGGCGGTGGCTACACCTTC.

The table lists this clone with a count of one. V usage is TRBV7-6 and J usage is TRBJ2-3; no reliable D call. The CDR3 contains 14 residues. Trimming removed 1 base from V and 0 bases from J, with 5 bases in between. Per germline, CDR1 SGHVS and CDR2 FNYEAQ. The DNA for the CDR3 is TGTGCCAGCAGCTTAGAGGCTAGCACAGATACGCAGTATTTT. It translates to CASSLEASTDTQYF.